A single sample gave rise to the 29 T cell receptor beta chains below, sequenced in a study of blood T cell repertoires in COVID-19. Repertoires were generated with immunoSEQ multiplex PCR, while TCRdb's copy carries only in-frame clones and drops some. This table holds roughly 300,000 clones, approximately 92% found once. The sample consisted of PBMCs or T cells enriched from blood (not recorded which). These receptors came from a woman aged 25 to 39 who had recovered from COVID-19.

V gene TRBV28 combines with J gene TRBJ1-5; 8 bases line up with TRBD1. With 1 base clipped from V and 7 bases from J, the junction kept 9 bases outside the gene matches. The V gene's germline CDR1 is MDHEN and CDR2 SYDVKM. The length of the CDR3 is 16 residues. This CDR3 is CASSLSVQGAWQPQHF. The CDR3 DNA reads TGTGCCAGCAGTTTATCAGTCCAGGGGGCATGGCAGCCCCAGCATTTT.

This chain's CDR3 is CSVETGVNNEQFF. The CDR3 DNA is TGCAGCGTTGAGACAGGGGTAAACAATGAGCAGTTCTTC. The chain links TRBV29-1 to TRBJ2-1, with 8 bases that match TRBD1. CDR1 is SQVTM and CDR2 is ANQGSEA in the germline V gene. This CDR3 has 13 amino acids. J was trimmed by 5 bases and V by 3 bases; bases with no gene match: 3.

This sequence joins TRBV4-1 and TRBJ1-2; 10 positions agree with TRBD1. The CDR3 length is 17 residues. The V and J ends lost 2 bases and 5 bases, in that order; junction bases with no gene match: 11. The V gene's germline CDR1 is MGHRA and CDR2 YSYEKL. This CDR3 is CASSQLPGTGAKYGYTF. The CDR3 DNA reads TGCGCCAGCAGCCAACTACCCGGGACAGGGGCCAAGTATGGCTACACCTTC.

The chain carries TRBV27 and TRBJ1-5; D gene uncertain. This CDR3 spans 13 amino acids. Trimming left V 10 bases short and J 2 bases short, with 12 bases between. Germline CDR1 reads MNHEY; CDR2 reads SMNVEV (reference sequence). The CDR3 coding sequence is TGTGCCACCTGGGAGGGAGGCAATCAGCCCCAGCATTTT. This codes for CATWEGGNQPQHF.

For the CDR3, the DNA is TGTGCCAGTAGTACCCACCTTAGAGGCTCTGGAAACACCATATATTTT. This codes for CASSTHLRGSGNTIYF. This chain links TRBV19 with TRBJ1-3; D ambiguous. Germline-derived CDR1 and CDR2 are LNHDA and SQIVND (reference sequence). The CDR3 contains 16 residues. The V end lost 4 bases, the J end lost 0 bases, and 13 bases lay between the germline ends.

This clone appeared a few times. Here the CDR3 DNA reads TGTGCCAGTAGTATCGGGAGGGACTACGAGCAGTACTTC. It yields the protein CASSIGRDYEQYF. The chain employs TRBV19 and TRBJ2-7; 8 positions agree with TRBD2. Germline V gene lookup returns CDR1 LNHDA and CDR2 SQIVND (reference sequence). This CDR3 has 13 residues. Trimming took 3 bases from V and 3 from J; bases not matched to a gene: 1. The entire variable domain, with the rest obtained from reference TRBV19 and TRBJ2-7, is as follows: DGGITQSPKYLFRKEGQNVTLSCEQNLNHDAMYWYRQDPGQGLRLIYYSQIVNDFQKGDIAEGYSVSREKKESFPLTVTSAQKNPTAFYLCASSIGRDYEQYFGPGTRLTVT.

CDR3 protein: CASRRQVGAFF. The CDR3 bases are TGTGCCAGCAGACGACAGGTGGGGGCTTTCTTT. This sequence joins TRBV28 and TRBJ1-1, with D perhaps matching TRBD1 (6 bases). This CDR3 contains 11 residues. The germline V and J ends were trimmed by 6 bases and 11 bases, with 13 bases remaining between them. The germline gives CDR1 MDHEN, CDR2 SYDVKM. Complete variable domain (other parts from reference TRBV28 and TRBJ1-1): DVKVTQSSRYLVKRTGEKVFLECVQDMDHENMFWYRQDPGLGLRLIYFSYDVKMKEKGDIPEGYSVSREKKERFSLILESASTNQTSMYLCASRRQVGAFFGQGTRLTVV.

The table lists this clone with a count of one. This chain uses TRBV19 with TRBJ1-3, with D tentatively TRBD1 (6 bases). V lost 7 bases, J lost 4 bases, and 20 bases lay in between. This CDR3 region has 16 residues. CDR1 and CDR2 from the germline V gene are LNHDA and SQIVND (reference sequence). As DNA, the CDR3 is TGTGCCAGTATCCCACGCCTGGGGGCGAGAGGAAACACCATATATTTT. Translated: CASIPRLGARGNTIYF.

The chain is built from TRBV11-3 and TRBJ2-1, with a possible D match to TRBD2 (5 bases). The ends were cut back, 2 bases at V and 10 bases at J, with 12 bases in the middle. CDR3 length equals 13 residues. Per the germline V gene, CDR1 is SGHNT and CDR2 is YENEEA. The CDR3 is CASSLRRLREQFF. The CDR3 nucleotides read TGTGCCAGCAGCTTAAGGCGACTACGCGAGCAGTTCTTC. Full variable domain (rest looked up from reference TRBV11-3 and TRBJ2-1): EAGVVQSPRYKIIEKKQPVAFWCNPISGHNTLYWYLQNLGQGPELLIRYENEEAVDDSQLPKDRFSAERLKGVDSTLKIQPAELGDSAVYLCASSLRRLREQFFGPGTRLTVL.

The CDR3 nucleotides are TGTGCCAGCAGCTTAGAGCACTATAAGCAGTTCTTC. Translated, it gives CASSLEHYKQFF. The genes are TRBV7-2 and TRBJ2-1; no definite D call. Trimming removed 1 base at V and 11 bases at J, with 9 bases between. The length of the CDR3 is 12 residues. Germline V gene data show CDR1 as SGHTA and CDR2 as FQGNSA.

V and J are TRBV23-1 and TRBJ2-7, with D possibly being TRBD1 (6 bases). TRBV23-1 is recorded as an ORF, its role being uncertain. Deletions cut 0 bases from V and 1 base from J, with 10 bases between. The CDR3 spans 15 residues. This CDR3 reads CASSQSRQGSYEQYF. The CDR3 DNA reads as TGCGCCAGCAGTCAATCGCGGCAGGGGTCCTACGAGCAGTACTTC.

The chain joins TRBV28 to TRBJ2-2; D may be TRBD1 (6 bases). Looked up from germline, CDR1 is MDHEN and CDR2 is SYDVKM. This CDR3 contains 12 residues. CDR3: CYTRGFTGELFF. CDR3 nucleotide sequence: TGTTATACCAGGGGTTTTACCGGGGAGCTGTTTTTT.

This clone was observed once. The chain links TRBV10-3 to TRBJ1-1; D is ambiguous. CDR1 and CDR2 (germline): ENHRY, SYGVKD. Trimming removed 2 bases from V and 7 bases from J, with 11 bases in between. This CDR3 is built from 13 residues. CDR3 DNA: TGTGCCATCAGTGAGGGTACCAGCGGTGAAGCTTTCTTT. It specifies CAISEGTSGEAFF.

The CDR3: CASSQDGAGTGDEQFF. CDR3 DNA: TGCGCCAGCAGCCAAGATGGCGCCGGGACAGGGGATGAGCAGTTCTTC. The chain couples TRBV4-1 to TRBJ2-1; 10 nucleotides agree with TRBD1. This CDR3 spans 16 amino acids. The V gene end was trimmed by 0 bases and the J gene end by 8 bases; junction bases not matched to a gene: 7. Germline values: CDR1 MGHRA, CDR2 YSYEKL.

The chain couples TRBV27 to TRBJ1-4, with D possibly matching TRBD1 (6 bases). Trimming cost V 8 bases and J 5 bases, with 12 bases left between them. Per germline, CDR1 MNHEY and CDR2 SMNVEV (reference sequence). The CDR3 contains 13 residues. CDR3 loop: CASRQDSNEKLFF. DNA of the CDR3: TGTGCCAGCCGACAGGACTCGAATGAAAAACTGTTTTTT.

J is TRBJ1-2 and V is TRBV9; D call uncertain. Germline loops: CDR1 SGDLS, CDR2 YYNGEE. The CDR3 spans 13 residues. V gave up 4 bases and J gave up 3 bases, with 10 bases separating them. The DNA for the CDR3 is TGTGCCAGCAGCTCCCCGGGTTACTATGGCTACACCTTC. Translation: CASSSPGYYGYTF.

Concerning this clone: Other DNA variants within this sample encode the same CDR3. The V call is TRBV4-1, the J call TRBJ1-1; 7 nucleotides align to TRBD1. In germline, CDR1 is MGHRA, CDR2 YSYEKL. The V and J ends lost 1 base and 0 bases, in that order; junction bases with no gene match: 2. This CDR3 is built from 15 residues. CDR3: CASSQGQGLNTEAFF. The DNA of the CDR3 is TGCGCCAGCAGCCAAGGACAGGGTTTGAACACTGAAGCTTTCTTT.

The chain recombines TRBV28 with TRBJ1-1; 7 positions agree with TRBD1. J lost 3 bases, V lost 5 bases, and 6 bases had no gene match. Per the germline V gene, CDR1 is MDHEN and CDR2 is SYDVKM. The CDR3 is made up of 14 amino acids. The CDR3 DNA reads as TGTGCCAGCAGTACCGGGACAGCTTACACTGAAGCTTTCTTT. It encodes CASSTGTAYTEAFF. Full variable domain (remainder filled in from reference TRBV28 and TRBJ1-1): DVKVTQSSRYLVKRTGEKVFLECVQDMDHENMFWYRQDPGLGLRLIYFSYDVKMKEKGDIPEGYSVSREKKERFSLILESASTNQTSMYLCASSTGTAYTEAFFGQGTRLTVV.

The chain carries TRBV4-1 and TRBJ2-2, with 9 positions matching TRBD2. V trimming: 2 bases; J trimming: 8 bases; junction bases outside the gene matches: 9. CDR3 size: 16 residues. In germline, CDR1 is MGHRA, CDR2 YSYEKL. CDR3 coding DNA: TGCGCCAGCAGCCAATCCGCTAGCGGGGTTACAGGGGAGCTGTTTTTT. Amino acid sequence: CASSQSASGVTGELFF.

The chain recombines TRBV5-4 with TRBJ2-1; 8 bases agree with TRBD2. This CDR3 is 15 amino acids long. Trimming at V came to 4 bases and at J to 3 bases, leaving 6 bases not matched to a gene. The V gene's germline CDR1 is SGHNT and CDR2 YYREEE (reference sequence). CDR3 nucleotides: TGTGCCAGCAGCACGGGGGGGGCTATCTACAATGAGCAGTTCTTC. This sequence encodes CASSTGGAIYNEQFF.

The chain uses TRBV4-3 and TRBJ2-3; D call uncertain. The CDR3 consists of 15 residues. Trimming stripped 0 bases from V and 6 bases from J, with 13 bases between. Germline CDR1 reads LGHNA; CDR2 reads YSLEER. CDR3 sequence: CASSQEFGRTDTQYF. CDR3 nucleotides: TGCGCCAGCAGCCAAGAGTTCGGTAGAACTGATACGCAGTATTTT.

This chain connects TRBV18 to TRBJ1-1, with D uncertain. This CDR3 is built from 13 residues. Germline loops: CDR1 KGHSH, CDR2 LQKENI. The V gene lost 3 bases and the J gene lost 4 bases, with 9 bases spanning the gap. DNA for the CDR3: TGTGCCAGCTCACCTTCCTCCCCCACTGAAGCTTTCTTT. This gives the protein CASSPSSPTEAFF.

This sequence joins TRBV4-3 and TRBJ2-5; 9 bases agree with TRBD1. The germline gives CDR1 LGHNA, CDR2 YSLEER. J was trimmed by 4 bases and V by 2 bases; bases with no gene match: 2. The CDR3 extends over 14 amino acids. The CDR3 coding sequence is TGCGCCAGCAGCCAATTACAGGGGGCAGAGACCCAGTACTTC. Amino acid sequence: CASSQLQGAETQYF.

This chain joins TRBV9 and TRBJ1-2, with TRBD1 matching over 7 bases. Germline assignment: CDR1 SGDLS and CDR2 YYNGEE. Trimming removed 2 bases from V and 2 bases from J; junction bases left unmatched: 0. The CDR3 spans 13 residues. The CDR3 reads CASSVTGNYGYTF. CDR3 DNA sequence: TGTGCCAGCAGCGTGACAGGGAACTATGGCTACACCTTC.

The chain carries TRBV27 and TRBJ2-3; 11 bases are a match to TRBD1. CDR3 length: 15 residues. The germline gives CDR1 MNHEY, CDR2 SMNVEV (reference sequence). V gave up 5 bases and J gave up 4 bases; unmatched junction bases: 5. The CDR3 here is CASSQGQGVADTQYF. In nucleotides, the CDR3 is TGTGCCAGCAGTCAGGGACAGGGGGTTGCAGATACGCAGTATTTT.

DNA of the CDR3: TGTGCCAGCAGCTTAGCGGGGCAGGGGCAAGGGAAGCCCCAGCATTTT. Translation: CASSLAGQGQGKPQHF. V gene TRBV7-9 combines with J gene TRBJ1-5; possible D gene TRBD1, 6 bases. This CDR3 region has 16 residues. Germline V gives CDR1 SEHNR, CDR2 FQNEAQ (reference sequence). Trimming stripped 0 bases from V and 8 bases from J, with 17 bases between.

A note on this clone: The same CDR3 can be traced to other DNA sequences in this sample. The V and J genes are TRBV6-2 or TRBV6-3 and TRBJ1-1; D gene ambiguous. V was cut by 4 bases and J by 5 bases, with 5 bases left in between. Germline loops: CDR1 MNHEY, CDR2 SVGEGT. The CDR3 runs 11 residues. The CDR3 nucleotides read TGTGCCAGCAGTTCTTATACTGAAGCTTTCTTT. Its protein product is CASSSYTEAFF.

In DNA, the CDR3 is TGTGCCAGCAGTCCCGGGACAGGGATCGACCTGTTTTTT. Protein product: CASSPGTGIDLFF. The chain joins TRBV6-2 or TRBV6-3 to TRBJ1-4; 9 positions match TRBD1. The trim removed 5 bases at V and 14 bases at J, leaving 9 bases unmatched. The V gene's germline CDR1 is MNHEY and CDR2 SVGEGT. CDR3 length equals 13 residues.

The chain is built from TRBV4-2 and TRBJ2-7; TRBD1 might be the D (6 bases). V shed 1 base and J shed 4 bases, with 14 bases lying between them. This CDR3 contains 15 residues. CDR1 and CDR2 from the germline V gene are LGHNA and YNFKEQ. CDR3 protein: CASSQVGGQNYEQYF. The CDR3 DNA reads TGTGCCAGCAGCCAAGTTGGCGGACAGAATTACGAGCAGTACTTC.